Reported below is one T cell receptor beta chain. The Seattle site enrolled patients during active infection and followed them longitudinally. This specimen comes from a study of blood T cell repertoires in COVID-19. Study as a whole: Nucleic acid was either cDNA or gDNA, and it came from T cells, B-cell-depleted T cells, or PBMCs.

Germline lookup yields CDR1 SNHLY and CDR2 FYNNEI. The CDR3 has 15 amino acids. The trim removed 6 bases at V and 15 bases at J, leaving 11 bases unmatched. In the original processing: Reference gene primers were amplified, and this amplification served to estimate nucleated cell counts. Only in-frame clones appear in the TCRdb table, and some are missing; sequencing was by immunoSEQ multiplex PCR. That table supplies the V and J calls and clone size; D and trimming were determined from the DNA. The sample holds some 270,000 clones, about 85% seen once. This receptor was obtained from a human donor with COVID-19, enrolled during active disease. The donor label of this sample is uncertain. This chain uses TRBV2 with TRBJ2-1; TRBD2 matches at 16 bases. Input material: peripheral blood. CDR3 DNA: TGTGCCAGCAGACTCGACCCCGGGACTAGCGGGAGGGGGTTCTTC. Translating it yields CASRLDPGTSGRGFF.